This T cell receptor (beta chain) came from a study of pediatric ulcerative colitis. In germline, CDR1 is SGHVS, CDR2 FQNEAQ. V was pared by 4 bases and J by 10 bases, with 20 bases between. The CDR3 is 15 residues long. Sequencing used immunoSEQ multiplex PCR; TCRdb keeps in-frame clones, though not all of them. The top ten clones hold roughly 5.2% of a sample with tens of thousands of clones, around four fifths of them seen once. The material sequenced was blood. The gene calls are TRBV7-8 and TRBJ2-1, with D possibly being TRBD2 (5 bases). The clonotype originates from a boy aged 10-17 years with moderate ulcerative colitis. The CDR3 coding sequence is TGTGCCAGCAGCTCAGACGGACTCAGGACGGTAGAGCAGTTCTTC. Its translation is CASSSDGLRTVEQFF.